The TCR beta chain described here comes from a study of T cell changes during pregnancy in multiple sclerosis. Germline lookup yields CDR1 SQVTM and CDR2 ANQGSEA. The CDR3 length is 13 residues. Trimming cost V 0 bases and J 6 bases, with 12 bases left between them. The method was immunoSEQ multiplex PCR; TCRdb's version includes in-frame clones alone and lacks a portion of them. The data show 93,000 or so clones, with roughly nine tenths seen just once and about 0.89% held by the top ten. The genes are TRBV29-1 and TRBJ2-7; maybe TRBD1 (5 bases). The receptor was isolated from a female donor with multiple sclerosis, enrolled in a pregnancy study. The sample here was peripheral blood, taken after pregnancy. The DNA for the CDR3 is TGCAGCGTTGAAGATCCGAAGGGGCTCGAGCAGTACTTC. Amino acids: CSVEDPKGLEQYF.